Listed below are T cell receptor beta chains from one sample, sequenced in a study of tumor-infiltrating lymphocytes in localized non-small cell lung cancer. The assay was immunoSEQ multiplex PCR, and TCRdb's table has in-frame clones only and misses some. Of 4,000 to 6,000 clones in the sample, approximately 66% were seen once. The material sequenced was lung tumor tissue. These receptors were obtained from a human donor with non-small cell lung cancer. Both conserved end residues are part of each CDR3. The D gene is left open where the match is weak. Part of the rows lack a size; the others show once, few, many or a class for expanded clones.

>NA|TRBJ2-5|TRBV5-1|NA
TGCGCCAGCAGCTTGGCCCAAGGTGTGGGGGCGCACCAAGAGACCCAGTACTTC
CASSLAQGVGAHQETQYF
>TRBD1|TRBJ2-5|TRBV5-4|once
TGTGCCAGCAGCTCGTACGGCCGGACAGGGGTGCAAGAGACCCAGTACTTC
CASSSYGRTGVQETQYF
>NA|TRBJ2-2|TRBV9|NA
TGTGCCAGCACGGGCAGAGACACCGGGGAGCTGTTTTTT
CASTGRDTGELFF
>NA|TRBJ1-1|TRBV30|few
TGTGCCTGGAGTTCAGGGACAAACACTGAAGCTTTCTTT
CAWSSGTNTEAFF
>NA|TRBJ2-2|TRBV29-1|NA
TGCAGCGTTGGGGCCGTCGGGGAGCTGTTTTTT
CSVGAVGELFF
>TRBD1|TRBJ1-2|TRBV9|NA
TGTGCCAGCAGCGTAGAGCCGGGAGTGAACAGGGGGGGTGGCTACACCTTC
CASSVEPGVNRGGGYTF
>NA|TRBJ1-2|TRBV5-4|NA
TGTGCCAGCAGCTTGGTGTCCAGAGATGGCTACACCTTC
CASSLVSRDGYTF
>NA|TRBJ1-4|TRBV19|NA
TGTGCCAGTAGTAGACGGACAGACCCTGCAACTAATGAAAAACTGTTTTTT
CASSRRTDPATNEKLFF
>NA|TRBJ2-7|TRBV4-2|NA
TGTGCCAGCAGCCAAGAGGCAGGTAACCCCTACGAGCAGTACTTC
CASSQEAGNPYEQYF
>TRBD1|TRBJ2-1|TRBV19|few
TGTGCCAGTAGTACCCCCGGGGGACAGGGGATCAATGAGCAGTTCTTC
CASSTPGGQGINEQFF
>NA|TRBJ1-2|TRBV11-2|NA
TGTGCCAGCAGCCTCCCGCAGGGGCACTATGGCTACACCTTC
CASSLPQGHYGYTF
>NA|TRBJ2-1|TRBV2|NA
TGTGCCAGCAGCCCCCCTGGGGGGGGGCTCATGATCTTC
CASSPPGGGLMIF
>NA|TRBJ1-6|TRBV12-5|NA
TGTGCTAGTGGTTTAGGGGGGTTGGGTTCACCCCTCCACTTT
CASGLGGLGSPLHF
>NA|TRBJ2-5|TRBV27|NA
TGTGCCAGCAGTTTATCCACCAGTCCCCTCCAAGAGACCCAGTACTTC
CASSLSTSPLQETQYF
>NA|TRBJ2-2|TRBV25-1|few
TGTGCCAGCAGTGAGACAGCGGTCACCGGGGAGCTGTTTTTT
CASSETAVTGELFF
>TRBD1|TRBJ1-6|TRBV30|few
TGTGCCTGGAGTGTAGACAGGGAGGCTTCACCCCTCCACTTT
CAWSVDREASPLHF
>TRBD1|TRBJ2-1|TRBV5-4|few
TGTGCCAGCAGCCCCGGACAGGGCAAGAATGAGCAGTTCTTC
CASSPGQGKNEQFF
>NA|TRBJ2-7|TRBV27|NA
TGTGCCAGCAAAGGGAACGGACCCTACGAGCAGTACTTC
CASKGNGPYEQYF
>NA|TRBJ1-1|TRBV5-4|NA
TGTGCCAGCAGCGCCCGGGGGGAAGGGACTGAAGCTTTCTTT
CASSARGEGTEAFF
>NA|TRBJ1-2|TRBV14|NA
TGTGCCAGCAGCCGGGACATACCTAACTATGGCTACACCTTC
CASSRDIPNYGYTF
>TRBD2|TRBJ2-2|TRBV7-2|few
TGTGCCAGCAGCCAGGGACTAGCGGGAGGTCCCACCGGGGAGCTGTTTTTT
CASSQGLAGGPTGELFF
>NA|TRBJ1-1|TRBV10-3|NA
TGTGCCATCACGGTCAGGCCCATTGGGAACACTGAAGCTTTCTTT
CAITVRPIGNTEAFF
>NA|TRBJ2-1|TRBV11-3|NA
TGTGCCAGCAGCTTAGGCAGGGCCAGGGAGCAGTTCTTC
CASSLGRAREQFF
>TRBD1|TRBJ1-3|TRBV30|NA
TGTGCCTGGAGCCGGGACAGGGGGCCTGGAAACACCATATATTTT
CAWSRDRGPGNTIYF
>NA|TRBJ2-1|TRBV5-1|NA
TGCGCCAGCAGCTTAGGGGGTGAGCAGTTCTTC
CASSLGGEQFF
>NA|TRBJ1-2|TRBV23-1|NA
TGCGCCAGCAGTCAATCTTGGGGGCCCTATAACTATGGCTACACCTTC
CASSQSWGPYNYGYTF
>NA|TRBJ1-2|TRBV6-5|NA
TGTGCCAGCAGTTGGGACGCCAGATACGGCTACACCTTC
CASSWDARYGYTF
>NA|TRBJ1-5|TRBV6-6|NA
TGTGCCAGCAGTTATGGGGGCAATCAGCCCCAGCATTTT
CASSYGGNQPQHF
>NA|TRBJ1-2|TRBV27|NA
TGTGCCAGCAGTTCCCCGACAACGGGAGCCTATGGCTACACCTTC
CASSSPTTGAYGYTF
>TRBD2|TRBJ2-1|TRBV6-6|NA
TGTGCCAGCAGTACACCACTAGCGGGAGGCCACAATGAGCAGTTCTTC
CASSTPLAGGHNEQFF
>NA|TRBJ1-5|TRBV28|few
TGTGCCAGCAGTTTAGAACCGACTCAGGCCCAGCATTTT
CASSLEPTQAQHF
>NA|TRBJ1-2|TRBV6-5|once
TGTGCCAGCAAGGAGGGGGGGGGTAACTATGGCTACACCTTC
CASKEGGGNYGYTF
>NA|TRBJ1-2|TRBV5-6|NA
TGTGCCAGCAGCTCCTTGGTGAGGGCAGTTAACTATGGCTACACCTTC
CASSSLVRAVNYGYTF
>NA|TRBJ1-2|TRBV7-9|NA
TGTGCCAGCAGCTTAGATGGAGGGGGGGGCTACACCTTC
CASSLDGGGGYTF
>TRBD1|TRBJ1-2|TRBV27|NA
TGTGCCAGCAGTTTATCAGCCAGGGGGCGAGGAGGCTACACCTTC
CASSLSARGRGGYTF
>NA|TRBJ1-1|TRBV7-8|NA
TGTGCCAGCACCTTCAGGGTTGGGTTGAAGACTGAAGCTTTCTTT
CASTFRVGLKTEAFF
>TRBD2|TRBJ2-5|TRBV6-5|NA
TGTGCCAGCAGTTACTCCGGGACTAGCGGGAAAGAGACCCAGTACTTC
CASSYSGTSGKETQYF
>TRBD2|TRBJ2-1|TRBV6-5|NA
TGTGCCAGCAGATTAGCGGGGGGTCGGGGTGAGCAGTTCTTC
CASRLAGGRGEQFF
>NA|TRBJ2-3|TRBV19|NA
TGTGCCAGTAGTATTGGGGGGGGACAGAGCGCTTCGGGTACGCAGTATTTT
CASSIGGGQSASGTQYF
>NA|TRBJ2-6|TRBV7-6|NA
TGTGCCAGCAGCAGACAGTACTCTGGGGCCAACGTCCTGACTTTC
CASSRQYSGANVLTF
>NA|TRBJ1-1|TRBV4-2|few
TGTGCCAGCAGCCAAGACCGCCAGAACACTGAAGCTTTCTTT
CASSQDRQNTEAFF
>NA|TRBJ2-1|TRBV30|NA
TGTGCCTGGCGGGACCGTGGCTCCTACAATGAGCAGTTCTTC
CAWRDRGSYNEQFF